This T cell receptor beta chain was retrieved from a study of blood T cells in healthy people across ages. Alongside a J-beta primer mix, a sample-barcoded 5' primer served in a second PCR lasting roughly 6 to 12 cycles. One entry per CDR3 protein, called by TCRdb with MiXCR from the 5' RACE reads. Here the sample spans 750,000 to 850,000 distinct CDR3 sequences, roughly 25% being singletons. Germline CDR1 reads SGHRS; CDR2 reads YFSETQ. J lost 4 bases, V lost 4 bases, and 8 bases had no gene match. The CDR3 covers 15 residues. This sample was also put to use in a study of T cells of mothers and their children. That study reports: The analysis detected no persistent microchimeric T cell clones.

The source material was blood. The clonotype was recovered from a boy younger than 18 in good health. V is TRBV5-1 and J is TRBJ2-5; 9 positions match TRBD1. CDR3 bases: TGCGCCAGCAGCCCCGGGGACAGGGCGGCAGAGACCCAGTACTTC. Protein product: CASSPGDRAAETQYF.